The rows below give T cell receptor beta chains drawn from one sample of a study of cytomegalovirus exposure and HLA in healthy donors. Here immunoSEQ multiplex PCR was the method, and the copy in TCRdb shows in-frame clones only, minus some. Of 150,000 to 200,000 clones listed, 77% were seen once; the top ten hold 1.5% to 2%. The specimen sequenced was PBMCs. These receptors were obtained from a woman between 25 and 40 years old in good health and CMV-seronegative. Each CDR3 is given with its conserved first and last residue. A D gene is named only where the DNA matches it firmly. The listing skips clone size in some rows; elsewhere it reads once, few, many or a size class.

>NA|TRBV5-1|TRBJ2-7|12|few
TGCGCCAGCAGCCGGGCAGGGGACGAGCAGTACTTC
CASSRAGDEQYF
>NA|TRBV9|TRBJ1-2|14|NA
TGTGCCAGCAGCGCTTCCAGGGAGGTCTATGGCTACACCTTC
CASSASREVYGYTF
>NA|TRBV5-5|TRBJ2-2|14|once
TGTGCCAGCAGTCCTAAAAGAAACACCGGGGAGCTGTTTTTT
CASSPKRNTGELFF
>TRBD1|TRBV5-3|TRBJ1-4|24|NA
TGTGCCAGAAGCTTGCTTCCGAGGCTTGAAATCCAAACAGGGGAAGCAACAACTAATGAAAAACTGTTTTTT
CARSLLPRLEIQTGEATTNEKLFF
>NA|TRBV10-3|TRBJ1-4|17|NA
TGTGCCATCAGTGAGTCCCTAACGGGCTCAGGGGATGAAAAACTGTTTTTT
CAISESLTGSGDEKLFF
>TRBD1|TRBV10-2|TRBJ2-2|14|NA
TGCGCCAGCACTTGGGACAGGGTCCCCGGGGAGCTGTTTTTT
CASTWDRVPGELFF
>TRBD2|TRBV28|TRBJ2-7|14|NA
TGTGCCAGCAGTTTCGGCGGGAGGCTGGACGAGCAGTACTTC
CASSFGGRLDEQYF
>NA|TRBV7-9|TRBJ1-2|15|NA
TGTGCCAGCAGCCTACAGAGTCGTGCAGACTATGGCTACACCTTC
CASSLQSRADYGYTF
>NA|TRBV7-8|TRBJ1-1|14|NA
TGTGCCAGCAGCCTCCTCTTGGCTAACACTGAAGCTTTCTTT
CASSLLLANTEAFF
>NA|TRBV7-9|TRBJ1-3|15|NA
TGTGCCAGCAGCTTAGCGACAGGCTCTGGAAACACCATATATTTT
CASSLATGSGNTIYF
>NA|TRBV10-3|TRBJ2-7|15|once
TGTGCCATCAGTGAGTCGAGTGGAGGCCCTTCCGAGCAGTACTTC
CAISESSGGPSEQYF
>NA|TRBV5-1|TRBJ2-1|12|NA
TGCGCCAGCAGCTTACAGGCCTATGAGCAGTTCTTC
CASSLQAYEQFF
>TRBD2|TRBV28|TRBJ2-7|15|few
TGTGCCAGCAGTTCCCGGACTAGCTTCCGTGGCGAGCAGTACTTC
CASSSRTSFRGEQYF
>NA|TRBV10-3|TRBJ1-1|14|NA
TGTGCCATCAGTGAGCCAGGGTTGGACACTGAAGCTTTCTTT
CAISEPGLDTEAFF
>TRBD1|TRBV25-1|TRBJ1-1|17|NA
TGTGCCAGCAGTCAAACCGGGACAGGGAGCAGCGGCACTGAAGCTTTCTTT
CASSQTGTGSSGTEAFF
>NA|TRBV30|TRBJ1-1|13|NA
TGTGCCTGGAGTCAAGGGGGAGACACTGAAGCTTTCTTT
CAWSQGGDTEAFF